The TCR beta chain described here comes from a study of CD8+CD57+ T cells in acquired aplastic anemia. Looking at the study overall: CD4+ reads averaged roughly 10 million in healthy donors. Study outcomes and limitations: Patients and controls turned out to have approximately 29 CD8+ CDR3 sequences in common.

As concerns this clonotype: Its antigen is still unknown.

Per germline, CDR1 SGHNT and CDR2 YENEEA. The length of the CDR3 is 14 residues. Deletions cut 4 bases from V and 6 bases from J, with 13 bases between. The TCR beta profiling, which covered VDJ combination and CDR3 sequence, was carried out using genomic DNA as the template. TCRdb reprocessed the reads via MiXCR and lists one record per CDR3 protein. In the table there are about 170,000 distinct CDR3 sequences, approximately 43% of which are singletons. The sequence came from a human donor in good health. The chain is built from TRBV11-3 and TRBJ2-1; no reliable D call. The sequenced sample consisted of sorted CD4+, CD8+, or CD8+CD57+ T cells (not recorded which) from PBMCs. Here the CDR3 DNA reads TGTGCCAGCAGCTCCGACCCGTTGGGCAATGAGCAGTTCTTC. It is translated as CASSSDPLGNEQFF. Complete variable domain (other parts from reference TRBV11-3 and TRBJ2-1): EAGVVQSPRYKIIEKKQPVAFWCNPISGHNTLYWYLQNLGQGPELLIRYENEEAVDDSQLPKDRFSAERLKGVDSTLKIQPAELGDSAVYLCASSSDPLGNEQFFGPGTRLTVL.